This T cell receptor beta chain was recorded in a study of blood T cells in healthy people across ages (dated by TCRdb to about 2015). Broadly, across the study: Template switching captured roughly one uniquely barcoded TCR beta cDNA molecule per two T cells in model experiments. The donors were divided into four age groups: young (average around 16 years), middle-aged (approximately 39), aged (about 60) and long-lived (82). To track age-related changes in TCR beta repertoire diversity, the study relied on deep sequencing normalized with unique cDNA molecular identifiers. For two donors (one aged 18 to 30 and one aged 80 or older), the study analyzed two additional independent replicas of 1 million unique cDNA reads from the same blood draw. Donors of different ages were randomly distributed across sequencing lanes to avoid experimental bias. Points the paper makes about the study in general: Observed TCR beta diversity correlated strongly with the percentage of naive T cells measured by flow cytometry. Compared with the aged group, the long-lived group had more naive CD4+ T cells, fewer expanded clones and increased TCR diversity, a pattern suggesting age selection. Because the CMV infection status of the donors was unknown, age-related changes in expanded clonotypes may potentially have been confounded. Since profiling was done on bulk unsorted PBMCs, naive and antigen-experienced compartments could not be conclusively compared. Estimates of total diversity based on one million sequenced T cells were considered lower bounds and underestimates. Observed TCR beta diversity per million T cells fell roughly linearly with age, and a significant reduction was already apparent by age about 43.

Points on this clonotype: Its antigen remains unidentified. No base quality information exists; no much larger clone differs at one position.

The CDR3, from cysteine to phenylalanine, totals 15 residues. Solely the CDR3 DNA is kept, with 45 bases framed from the first base. The germline V gene sets CDR1 to ENHRY and CDR2 to SYGVKD. Libraries came from 5' RACE. Reads for this sample came from an Illumina HiSeq 2500. A second PCR of roughly 7 to 11 cycles was performed with a sample-barcoded 5' primer and a J-beta primer mix. A template-switch 5' adaptor carrying 12 random nucleotides introduced a unique molecular identifier onto each TCR beta cDNA molecule. Each sample yielded at least 2.5 million CDR3-containing paired-end reads. First-strand cDNA was synthesized from all RNA with the Mint cDNA synthesis kit, primed by a TRBC-specific oligonucleotide. Following uracil-DNA glycosylase treatment, a first 18-cycle PCR with universal primers M1SS and BC2_uni_R was performed on all cDNA. The study's own analysis went as follows. Normalization of each sample was performed by random selection of 1 million high-quality reads, each carrying a distinct molecular identifier. Reads with shared molecular identifiers were discarded instead of being binned into consensus sequences. MiTCR, set to a Q25 quality threshold and the strictest error-elimination algorithm, was used for CDR3 identification, clonotype clustering and error correction. A nonparametric unseen species model with Euler transformation was used to estimate a lower bound on total TCR beta diversity. TCRdb passed the public sequencing reads through fastp at Q25 and MiXCR, retaining productive beta sequences. Here each entry gathers all rows of one CDR3 protein and keeps the most common genes and DNA. V and J calls and clone size were set by TCRdb, not the authors. This sample has 980,000 or so distinct CDR3 sequences in its table, and roughly 43% of those were observed once. The ten largest clonotypes hold 13% of the sample.

The roughly 39 donors, aged 6 to 90 years, were systemically healthy Caucasian individuals from Russia. Each donor gave ten milliliters of peripheral blood, collected into EDTA-treated Vacutainer tubes. PBMCs were isolated by Ficoll-Paque density-gradient centrifugation, with at least 7 million obtained per sample. Total RNA was extracted from PBMCs with Trizol reagent, with at least 5.5 micrograms obtained per sample. Naive CD45RAhigh/CD27high T cell percentages were measured by flow cytometry on a PBMC aliquot from every donor. Sequenced input: blood. This clonotype originated in a man aged 30 to 45 in good health. The V and J genes are TRBV10-3 and TRBJ2-4, with the D segment possibly TRBD1 or TRBD2, each aligning over 6 bases. Gene TRBJ2-7 matches the end of the DNA better, so the J call may be wrong. Here is the DNA: TGTGCCATCAGTGAGTCGGGGGCAGGGAGGCGCGAGCAGTACTTC. Translated, this is CAISESGAGRREQYF.